A selection of T cell receptor beta chains follows, all from one sample in a study of human T cells and chemical hapten exposure. From the RACE reads, TCRdb called clonotypes with MiXCR, one entry per CDR3 protein. The sample includes about 54,000 distinct CDR3 sequences, over 9.5% of them seen just once. The specimen comprised whole blood, sampled in connection with sensitization to the hapten diphenylcyclopropenone (DPC). These receptors originate from a woman aged 45-65 years with alopecia areata. Some clones in this sample may be carry-over from other donors' samples. The CDR3 runs from the conserved cysteine through the conserved F or W. A D gene is named only where the DNA matches it firmly. The size entry is marked missing in some rows and otherwise reads once, few, many or a size class.

cdr3_aa cdr3_nt v_call d_call j_call clone_size
CASSLGGITEAFF TGTGCCAGCAGCTTAGGCGGGATCACTGAAGCTTTCTTT TRBV7-9 NA TRBJ1-1 many
CASSTSGISYEQYF TGTGCCAGCTCGACTAGCGGGATATCCTACGAGCAATACTTC TRBV28 TRBD2 TRBJ2-7 many
CASSLPLAGGPPENIQYF TGTGCCAGCAGCCTTCCTCTAGCGGGAGGGCCCCCCGAAAACATTCAGTACTTC TRBV7-9 TRBD2 TRBJ2-4 few
CSARQAGGADTQYF TGCAGTGCTAGGCAAGCGGGGGGGGCAGATACGCAGTATTTT TRBV20-1 TRBD2 TRBJ2-3 few
CASSLAGTNEKLFF TGTGCCAGCAGCTTGGCTGGGACTAATGAAAAACTGTTTTTT TRBV7-2 NA TRBJ1-4 few
CASSVLAGPNTDTQYF TGTGCCAGCAGTGTTTTAGCGGGTCCCAACACAGATACGCAGTATTTT TRBV6-4 TRBD2 TRBJ2-3 few
CSVGQANTGELFF TGCAGCGTTGGCCAGGCGAACACCGGGGAGCTGTTTTTT TRBV29-1 NA TRBJ2-2 few
CASSFPRGGVNTGELFF TGCGCCAGCAGCTTCCCCCGAGGCGGGGTGAACACCGGGGAGCTGTTTTTT TRBV4-3 NA TRBJ2-2 few
CASSVGLAARTDTQYF TGTGCCAGCAGTGTCGGACTAGCGGCCCGCACAGATACGCAGTATTTT TRBV6-2/TRBV6-3 TRBD2 TRBJ2-3 few
CASSFTRTGLELFF TGTGCCAGCAGTTTCACGCGGACGGGACTTGAGCTGTTTTTT TRBV6-2/TRBV6-3 NA TRBJ2-2 NA
CASSYAGTAQETQYF TGTGCCAGCAGTTACGCCGGGACAGCCCAAGAGACCCAGTACTTC TRBV6-2/TRBV6-3 TRBD1 TRBJ2-5 few
CSAPAGGGTEAFF TGCAGTGCACCGGCGGGGGGTGGCACTGAAGCTTTCTTT TRBV20-1 NA TRBJ1-1 many
CASSLIDGRAKNIQYF TGTGCCAGCAGTTTAATTGACGGGAGGGCCAAAAACATTCAGTACTTC TRBV28 TRBD2 TRBJ2-4 NA
CASSLDGPFYNEQFF TGTGCCAGCAGCTTAGACGGACCCTTCTACAATGAGCAGTTCTTC TRBV11-2 NA TRBJ2-1 many
CSVTGTGPNQPQHF TGCAGCGTAACCGGGACAGGGCCCAATCAGCCCCAGCATTTT TRBV29-1 TRBD1 TRBJ1-5 few
CASSLSVNRGTEAFF TGTGCCAGCAGCTTATCGGTTAACAGGGGCACTGAAGCTTTCTTT TRBV11-2 TRBD1 TRBJ1-1 NA
CASRSGPATYGYTF TGCGCCAGCAGATCCGGCCCGGCCACCTATGGCTACACCTTC TRBV5-1 NA TRBJ1-2 NA
CASSLVLGTDEQFF TGTGCCAGCAGCTTAGTGTTGGGGACGGATGAGCAGTTCTTC TRBV11-2 NA TRBJ2-1 many
CASSRTVSNEKLFF TGTGCCAGCAGCCGGACAGTCTCTAATGAAAAACTGTTTTTT TRBV6-5 NA TRBJ1-4 many
CSVGPAGGQETQYF TGCAGCGTTGGCCCAGCGGGAGGGCAAGAGACCCAGTACTTC TRBV29-1 TRBD2 TRBJ2-5 few
CSARAVRFAGQGALPDTQYF TGCAGTGCTAGAGCGGTGAGGTTTGCAGGACAGGGGGCCCTCCCAGATACGCAGTATTTT TRBV20-1 TRBD1 TRBJ2-3 NA
CASSVGTSRNEKLFF TGTGCCAGCAGCGTCGGGACAAGTCGTAATGAAAAACTGTTTTTT TRBV9 NA TRBJ1-4 few
CASSLDSGANVLTF TGTGCCAGCAGCTTAGATTCTGGGGCCAACGTCCTGACTTTC TRBV7-2 NA TRBJ2-6 many
CSVEDRGLLYGYTF TGCAGCGTTGAAGACAGGGGCCTCTTATATGGCTACACCTTC TRBV29-1 NA TRBJ1-2 many
CASSLNRGDQPQHF TGCGCCAGCAGCCTCAACAGGGGCGATCAGCCCCAGCATTTT TRBV5-1 TRBD1 TRBJ1-5 NA
CANRRRGTQNESSPLHF TGTGCCAACCGACGGAGGGGTACCCAAAATGAGTCCTCACCCCTCCACTTT TRBV28 NA TRBJ1-6 NA
CASRHPTGDYTGELFF TGTGCCAGCAGACATCCGACAGGGGACTACACCGGGGAGCTGTTTTTT TRBV6-5 TRBD1 TRBJ2-2 few
CASSPYLLGQSKSQPKYF TGCGCCAGCAGCCCCTACCTATTGGGACAGTCCAAATCCCAACCTAAATATTTT TRBV5-1 TRBD1 TRBJ2-3 many
CASHTSGGYQETQYF TGTGCCAGCCATACTAGCGGGGGGTACCAAGAGACCCAGTACTTC TRBV28 TRBD2 TRBJ2-5 NA
CSQRGGETQYF TGCAGTCAACGGGGGGGTGAGACCCAGTACTTC TRBV20-1 TRBD2 TRBJ2-5 many
CASSRGNEKLFF TGTGCCAGCTCTCGCGGGAATGAAAAACTGTTTTTT TRBV9 NA TRBJ1-4 many
CASRGFVAYEQYF TGTGCCAGCAGGGGGTTTGTCGCCTACGAGCAGTACTTC TRBV28 NA TRBJ2-7 NA
CASSYPGPLNQPQHF TGTGCCAGCAGTTATCCCGGTCCATTGAATCAGCCCCAGCATTTT TRBV6-6 NA TRBJ1-5 few
CASRRNTEAFF TGTGCCAGCAGAAGGAACACTGAAGCTTTCTTT TRBV7-9 NA TRBJ1-1 few
CASSKTEAQFF TGTGCCAGCAGCAAGACAGAAGCGCAGTTCTTC TRBV3-1 NA TRBJ2-1 few
CASSGQTVAPLHF TGTGCCAGCAGTGGACAAACAGTGGCACCCCTCCACTTT TRBV28 NA TRBJ1-6 NA
CASSSITDTQYF TGTGCCAGCAGCTCCATAACAGATACGCAGTATTTT TRBV7-9 NA TRBJ2-3 many
CASSFRPSVDTQYF TGTGCCAGCAGCTTTAGGCCTAGCGTAGATACGCAGTATTTT TRBV11-2 NA TRBJ2-3 many
CASPDRNTGELFF TGTGCCAGCCCCGACAGGAACACCGGGGAGCTGTTTTTT TRBV19 NA TRBJ2-2 NA
CASSLGPNSPLHF TGTGCCAGCAGCTTGGGACCAAATTCACCCCTCCACTTT TRBV11-2 NA TRBJ1-6 many
CASSFLLSRQNTEAFF TGTGCCAGCAGCTTTCTGTTATCCCGACAGAACACTGAAGCTTTCTTT TRBV7-9 NA TRBJ1-1 few
CASSLAGNQPQHF TGTGCCAGCAGCTTGGCAGGCAATCAGCCCCAGCATTTT TRBV11-2 NA TRBJ1-5 many